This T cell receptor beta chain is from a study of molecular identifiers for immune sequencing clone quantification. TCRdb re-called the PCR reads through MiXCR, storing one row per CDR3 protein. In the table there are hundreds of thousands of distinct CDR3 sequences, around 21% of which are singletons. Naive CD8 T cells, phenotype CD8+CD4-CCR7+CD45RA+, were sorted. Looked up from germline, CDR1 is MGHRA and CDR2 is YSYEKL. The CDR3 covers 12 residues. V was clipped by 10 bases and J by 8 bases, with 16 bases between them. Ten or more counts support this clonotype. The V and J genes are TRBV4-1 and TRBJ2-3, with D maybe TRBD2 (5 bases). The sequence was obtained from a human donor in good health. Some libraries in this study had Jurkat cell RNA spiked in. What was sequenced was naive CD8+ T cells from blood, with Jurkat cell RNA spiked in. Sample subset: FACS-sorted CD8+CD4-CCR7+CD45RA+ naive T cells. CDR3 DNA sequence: TGCGCCACCCACTACGGGGAAGGTACGCAGTATTTT. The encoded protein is CATHYGEGTQYF.